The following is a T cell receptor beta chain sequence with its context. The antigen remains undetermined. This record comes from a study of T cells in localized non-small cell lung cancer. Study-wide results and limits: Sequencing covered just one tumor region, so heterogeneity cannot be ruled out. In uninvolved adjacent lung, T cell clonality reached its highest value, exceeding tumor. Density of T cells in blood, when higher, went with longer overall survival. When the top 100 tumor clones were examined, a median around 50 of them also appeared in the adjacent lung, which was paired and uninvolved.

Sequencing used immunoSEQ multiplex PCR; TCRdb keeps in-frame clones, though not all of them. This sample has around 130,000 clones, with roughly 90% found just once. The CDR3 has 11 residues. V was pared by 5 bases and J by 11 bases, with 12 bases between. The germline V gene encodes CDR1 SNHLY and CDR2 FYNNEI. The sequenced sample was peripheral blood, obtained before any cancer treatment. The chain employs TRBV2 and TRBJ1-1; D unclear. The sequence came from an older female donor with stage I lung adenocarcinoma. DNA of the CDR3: TGTGCCAGCAGTTTCGACGTCAGCGCTTTCTTT. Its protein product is CASSFDVSAFF.